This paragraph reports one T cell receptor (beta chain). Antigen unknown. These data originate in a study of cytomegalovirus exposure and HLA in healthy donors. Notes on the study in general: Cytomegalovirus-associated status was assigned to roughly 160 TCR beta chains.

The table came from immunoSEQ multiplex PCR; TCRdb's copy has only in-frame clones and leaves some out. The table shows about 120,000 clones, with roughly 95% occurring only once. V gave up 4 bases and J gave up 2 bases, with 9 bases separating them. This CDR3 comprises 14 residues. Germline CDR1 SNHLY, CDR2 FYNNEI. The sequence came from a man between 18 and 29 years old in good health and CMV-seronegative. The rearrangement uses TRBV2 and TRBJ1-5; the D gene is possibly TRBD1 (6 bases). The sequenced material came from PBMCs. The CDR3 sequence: CASSVQGGNQPQHF. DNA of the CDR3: TGTGCCAGCAGTGTACAGGGAGGCAATCAGCCCCAGCATTTT.